These T cell receptor beta chains were read from a single sample in a study of T-cell reconstitution after alpha-beta-depleted transplantation in children. In TCRdb, the PCR reads were re-called with MiXCR into one record per CDR3 protein. Of around 580,000 distinct CDR3 sequences detected, roughly a quarter appear once; the ten largest clones hold around a third. The sequences come from PBMCs, collected before TCRalphabeta/CD19-depleted stem cell transplant. The source of these receptors is a boy in the first two years of life with Wiskott-Aldrich syndrome, due to receive a stem cell transplant. Both conserved end residues are part of each CDR3. A D gene is named only where the DNA matches it firmly. Not every row has a clone size; where given, it reads once, few, many or a size class.

J gene: TRBJ1-5
V gene: TRBV20-1
D gene: NA
clone size: NA
CDR3 protein: CSARKENSNQPQHF
CDR3 DNA: TGCAGTGCTAGAAAAGAGAATAGCAATCAGCCCCAGCATTTT

J gene: TRBJ2-3
V gene: TRBV29-1
D gene: TRBD2
clone size: NA
CDR3 protein: CIAASGIRDTQYF
CDR3 DNA: TGCATCGCTGCGAGCGGGATCCGAGATACGCAGTATTTT

J gene: TRBJ2-3
V gene: TRBV5-1
D gene: TRBD2
clone size: NA
CDR3 protein: CASSLYGSRAAGAADTQYF
CDR3 DNA: TGCGCCAGCAGCTTGTACGGGAGTCGGGCTGCGGGAGCAGCAGATACGCAGTATTTT

J gene: TRBJ2-3
V gene: TRBV20-1
D gene: NA
clone size: NA
CDR3 protein: CSAIAVSTDTQYF
CDR3 DNA: TGCAGTGCTATAGCGGTTAGCACAGATACGCAGTATTTT

J gene: TRBJ2-7
V gene: TRBV29-1
D gene: TRBD2
clone size: many
CDR3 protein: CSVAAGDYEQYF
CDR3 DNA: TGCAGCGTTGCTGCGGGAGACTACGAGCAGTACTTC

J gene: TRBJ1-1
V gene: TRBV5-1
D gene: NA
clone size: NA
CDR3 protein: CASSPMGRASSNTEAFF
CDR3 DNA: TGCGCCAGCAGCCCCATGGGCAGGGCTAGTAGCAACACTGAAGCTTTCTTT

J gene: TRBJ2-1
V gene: TRBV19
D gene: TRBD2
clone size: NA
CDR3 protein: CASSARLAGVIPEQFF
CDR3 DNA: TGTGCCAGTAGTGCCCGACTAGCGGGTGTTATTCCTGAGCAGTTCTTC

J gene: TRBJ2-3
V gene: TRBV24-1
D gene: TRBD2
clone size: NA
CDR3 protein: CATSDDSGGRGDTQYF
CDR3 DNA: TGTGCCACCAGTGATGACTCGGGAGGGCGGGGAGATACGCAGTATTTT

J gene: TRBJ1-2
V gene: TRBV3-1
D gene: NA
clone size: few
CDR3 protein: CASSHPGDGYTF
CDR3 DNA: TGTGCCAGCAGCCACCCAGGTGACGGCTACACCTTC

J gene: TRBJ2-1
V gene: TRBV28
D gene: NA
clone size: NA
CDR3 protein: CASSLSGGGPYNEQFF
CDR3 DNA: TGTGCCAGCAGTTTAAGTGGAGGTGGCCCCTACAATGAGCAGTTCTTC

J gene: TRBJ1-6
V gene: TRBV6-1
D gene: NA
clone size: NA
CDR3 protein: CASRWTIDLHF
CDR3 DNA: TGTGCCAGCAGATGGACCATAGACCTCCACTTT

J gene: TRBJ2-6
V gene: TRBV28
D gene: NA
clone size: few
CDR3 protein: CASSEGFSGANVLTF
CDR3 DNA: TGTGCCAGCAGTGAGGGATTCTCTGGGGCCAACGTCCTGACTTTC

J gene: TRBJ2-5
V gene: TRBV5-1
D gene: NA
clone size: few
CDR3 protein: CASSSATGTETQYF
CDR3 DNA: TGCGCCAGCAGCTCTGCGACCGGGACGGAGACCCAGTACTTC

J gene: TRBJ2-5
V gene: TRBV18
D gene: TRBD2
clone size: NA
CDR3 protein: CASSPPSGRRETQYF
CDR3 DNA: TGTGCCAGCTCACCACCTAGCGGGAGACGGGAGACCCAGTACTTC

J gene: TRBJ2-7
V gene: TRBV5-1
D gene: NA
clone size: few
CDR3 protein: CASSLAGQGSGRNYEQYF
CDR3 DNA: TGCGCCAGCAGCTTGGCGGGACAGGGGAGCGGGAGGAACTACGAGCAGTACTTC

J gene: TRBJ1-5
V gene: TRBV6-1
D gene: NA
clone size: few
CDR3 protein: CASGTGRSNQPQHF
CDR3 DNA: TGTGCCAGCGGCACAGGTAGAAGCAATCAGCCCCAGCATTTT

J gene: TRBJ1-5
V gene: TRBV30
D gene: NA
clone size: NA
CDR3 protein: CAWAGGISQPQHF
CDR3 DNA: TGTGCCTGGGCAGGCGGTATTAGTCAGCCCCAGCATTTT

J gene: TRBJ1-2
V gene: TRBV5-1
D gene: TRBD1
clone size: few
CDR3 protein: CASSPGQGEGYTF
CDR3 DNA: TGCGCCAGCAGCCCGGGACAGGGAGAGGGCTACACCTTC

J gene: TRBJ1-2
V gene: TRBV20-1
D gene: NA
clone size: few
CDR3 protein: CSARTAAIYGYTF
CDR3 DNA: TGCAGTGCACGGACAGCCGCTATCTATGGCTACACCTTC

J gene: TRBJ2-3
V gene: TRBV28
D gene: NA
clone size: few
CDR3 protein: CASSLQGVYTQYF
CDR3 DNA: TGTGCCAGCAGTTTACAGGGAGTATATACGCAGTATTTT

J gene: TRBJ1-3
V gene: TRBV4-1
D gene: NA
clone size: NA
CDR3 protein: CASSLPLGNTIYF
CDR3 DNA: TGCGCCAGCAGCCTACCATTGGGAAACACCATATATTTT

J gene: TRBJ2-4
V gene: TRBV2
D gene: NA
clone size: NA
CDR3 protein: CASSELNIQYF
CDR3 DNA: TGTGCCAGCAGTGAACTAAACATTCAGTACTTC

J gene: TRBJ2-1
V gene: TRBV5-1
D gene: TRBD2
clone size: few
CDR3 protein: CASSLGGTSINEQFF
CDR3 DNA: TGCGCCAGCAGCTTGGGAGGGACTAGCATCAATGAGCAGTTCTTC

J gene: TRBJ2-5
V gene: TRBV4-1
D gene: TRBD2
clone size: NA
CDR3 protein: CASSSSGGGQETQYF
CDR3 DNA: TGCGCCAGCAGTTCTTCTGGGGGGGGCCAAGAGACCCAGTACTTC

J gene: TRBJ2-1
V gene: TRBV29-1
D gene: NA
clone size: NA
CDR3 protein: CSVEDLGRSKSYNEQFF
CDR3 DNA: TGCAGCGTTGAAGATCTGGGGCGGTCTAAGTCCTACAATGAGCAGTTCTTC

J gene: TRBJ2-7
V gene: TRBV4-1
D gene: NA
clone size: NA
CDR3 protein: CASSQVPEFYEQYF
CDR3 DNA: TGCGCCAGCAGCCAAGTACCTGAATTCTACGAGCAGTACTTC

J gene: TRBJ1-6
V gene: TRBV25-1
D gene: NA
clone size: NA
CDR3 protein: CASSESQGLNSPLHF
CDR3 DNA: TGTGCCAGCAGTGAAAGCCAGGGCCTCAATTCACCCCTCCACTTT

J gene: TRBJ2-7
V gene: TRBV28
D gene: TRBD2
clone size: few
CDR3 protein: CASSWRETYEQYF
CDR3 DNA: TGTGCCAGCAGTTGGCGGGAGACCTACGAGCAGTACTTC

J gene: TRBJ2-1
V gene: TRBV12-3/TRBV12-4
D gene: TRBD2
clone size: NA
CDR3 protein: CASSNPRTSGTHNNEQFF
CDR3 DNA: TGTGCCAGCAGTAACCCGAGGACTAGCGGGACCCACAACAATGAGCAGTTCTTC

J gene: TRBJ2-1
V gene: TRBV13
D gene: NA
clone size: NA
CDR3 protein: CASSLGGEASSYNEQFF
CDR3 DNA: TGTGCCAGCAGCTTAGGCGGGGAAGCTAGCTCCTACAATGAGCAGTTCTTC

J gene: TRBJ2-2
V gene: TRBV20-1
D gene: TRBD2
clone size: NA
CDR3 protein: CSARVPRSGRASAGELFF
CDR3 DNA: TGCAGTGCTAGAGTCCCGAGGAGCGGGAGGGCCTCTGCCGGGGAGCTGTTTTTT

J gene: TRBJ1-2
V gene: TRBV20-1
D gene: TRBD1
clone size: NA
CDR3 protein: CSARPPGQVHGYTF
CDR3 DNA: TGCAGTGCACGGCCCCCGGGACAGGTTCATGGCTACACCTTC

J gene: TRBJ2-1
V gene: TRBV10-2
D gene: TRBD2
clone size: NA
CDR3 protein: CANLRGLAGLWVNEQFF
CDR3 DNA: TGCGCCAACCTAAGAGGGTTAGCGGGATTATGGGTCAATGAGCAGTTCTTC

J gene: TRBJ2-5
V gene: TRBV2
D gene: TRBD1
clone size: few
CDR3 protein: CASSRTGGERETQYF
CDR3 DNA: TGTGCCAGCAGTAGGACAGGGGGAGAACGAGAGACCCAGTACTTC

J gene: TRBJ1-3
V gene: TRBV4-1
D gene: TRBD1
clone size: NA
CDR3 protein: CASSQEPGGAGNTIYF
CDR3 DNA: TGCGCCAGCAGCCAAGAACCAGGGGGAGCCGGAAACACCATATATTTT

J gene: TRBJ2-1
V gene: TRBV29-1
D gene: TRBD2
clone size: NA
CDR3 protein: CSARGLADSYNEQFF
CDR3 DNA: TGCAGCGCCAGAGGGCTAGCGGATTCTTACAATGAGCAGTTCTTC

J gene: TRBJ1-3
V gene: TRBV5-1
D gene: TRBD1
clone size: NA
CDR3 protein: CASSPVTGAASGNTIYF
CDR3 DNA: TGCGCCAGCAGCCCGGTGACAGGGGCCGCCTCTGGAAACACCATATATTTT

J gene: TRBJ2-1
V gene: TRBV29-1
D gene: TRBD1
clone size: few
CDR3 protein: CSATTGRNEQFF
CDR3 DNA: TGCAGCGCAACGACAGGGAGAAATGAGCAGTTCTTC

J gene: TRBJ1-2
V gene: TRBV19
D gene: TRBD1
clone size: NA
CDR3 protein: CASRTFQGARGYTF
CDR3 DNA: TGTGCCAGTAGGACCTTCCAGGGGGCTCGGGGCTACACCTTC

J gene: TRBJ1-1
V gene: TRBV20-1
D gene: TRBD1
clone size: NA
CDR3 protein: CRDRVVTEAFF
CDR3 DNA: TGCAGAGACAGGGTTGTGACTGAAGCTTTCTTT

J gene: TRBJ2-1
V gene: TRBV5-1
D gene: TRBD1
clone size: NA
CDR3 protein: CASRTNDRGRNEQFF
CDR3 DNA: TGCGCCAGCAGGACGAACGACAGGGGGCGGAATGAGCAGTTCTTC

J gene: TRBJ2-3
V gene: TRBV15
D gene: NA
clone size: NA
CDR3 protein: CATSRVLEAVSTDTQYF
CDR3 DNA: TGTGCCACCAGCAGAGTTTTGGAAGCGGTTAGCACAGATACGCAGTATTTT

J gene: TRBJ2-1
V gene: TRBV12-3/TRBV12-4
D gene: NA
clone size: NA
CDR3 protein: CASSPGDLYNEQFF
CDR3 DNA: TGTGCCAGCAGCCCGGGAGATCTATACAATGAGCAGTTCTTC

J gene: TRBJ2-7
V gene: TRBV4-1
D gene: NA
clone size: NA
CDR3 protein: CASSPYDLRSYEQYF
CDR3 DNA: TGCGCCAGCAGCCCCTATGATCTTAGGTCCTACGAGCAGTACTTC

J gene: TRBJ2-6
V gene: TRBV12-3/TRBV12-4
D gene: TRBD2
clone size: NA
CDR3 protein: CASSFPSGGPGANVLTF
CDR3 DNA: TGTGCCAGCAGTTTTCCTAGCGGTGGCCCTGGGGCCAACGTCCTGACTTTC

J gene: TRBJ2-7
V gene: TRBV5-5
D gene: TRBD2
clone size: once
CDR3 protein: CASSMGLVGVYEQYF
CDR3 DNA: TGTGCCAGCAGCATGGGACTAGTGGGAGTTTACGAGCAGTACTTC

J gene: TRBJ2-1
V gene: TRBV5-5
D gene: NA
clone size: NA
CDR3 protein: CASSFNGQDEQFF
CDR3 DNA: TGTGCCAGCAGCTTTAATGGGCAGGATGAGCAGTTCTTC

J gene: TRBJ1-1
V gene: TRBV5-5
D gene: NA
clone size: NA
CDR3 protein: CASTTPGRVTEAFF
CDR3 DNA: TGTGCCAGCACCACACCGGGGAGGGTCACTGAAGCTTTCTTT

J gene: TRBJ1-4
V gene: TRBV6-1
D gene: NA
clone size: NA
CDR3 protein: CASSPGGAEKLFF
CDR3 DNA: TGTGCCAGCAGCCCCGGAGGGGCTGAAAAACTGTTTTTT

J gene: TRBJ2-7
V gene: TRBV14
D gene: TRBD2
clone size: once
CDR3 protein: CASSQVIASGSYEQYF
CDR3 DNA: TGTGCCAGCAGCCAAGTTATCGCTAGCGGGAGCTACGAGCAGTACTTC

J gene: TRBJ2-2
V gene: TRBV5-1
D gene: NA
clone size: NA
CDR3 protein: CASSLSVSGELFF
CDR3 DNA: TGCGCCAGCAGCTTGTCGGTGTCCGGGGAGCTGTTTTTT

J gene: TRBJ2-1
V gene: TRBV12-3/TRBV12-4
D gene: TRBD2
clone size: few
CDR3 protein: CASSSQRGEQFF
CDR3 DNA: TGTGCCAGCAGTTCCCAGCGGGGGGAGCAGTTCTTC

J gene: TRBJ1-5
V gene: TRBV11-2
D gene: NA
clone size: NA
CDR3 protein: CASSLGLSAAQPQHF
CDR3 DNA: TGTGCCAGCAGCTTAGGTTTGTCAGCGGCTCAGCCCCAGCATTTT

J gene: TRBJ2-2
V gene: TRBV24-1
D gene: NA
clone size: few
CDR3 protein: CATSDPTSNTGELFF
CDR3 DNA: TGTGCCACCAGTGACCCAACATCCAACACCGGGGAGCTGTTTTTT

J gene: TRBJ1-6
V gene: TRBV7-2
D gene: NA
clone size: few
CDR3 protein: CASSLGGYGSPLHF
CDR3 DNA: TGTGCCAGCAGCTTAGGGGGGTATGGTTCACCCCTCCACTTT

J gene: TRBJ2-3
V gene: TRBV20-1
D gene: TRBD2
clone size: few
CDR3 protein: CSARDLMSGNADTQYF
CDR3 DNA: TGCAGTGCTAGAGATTTGATGAGCGGGAATGCAGATACGCAGTATTTT